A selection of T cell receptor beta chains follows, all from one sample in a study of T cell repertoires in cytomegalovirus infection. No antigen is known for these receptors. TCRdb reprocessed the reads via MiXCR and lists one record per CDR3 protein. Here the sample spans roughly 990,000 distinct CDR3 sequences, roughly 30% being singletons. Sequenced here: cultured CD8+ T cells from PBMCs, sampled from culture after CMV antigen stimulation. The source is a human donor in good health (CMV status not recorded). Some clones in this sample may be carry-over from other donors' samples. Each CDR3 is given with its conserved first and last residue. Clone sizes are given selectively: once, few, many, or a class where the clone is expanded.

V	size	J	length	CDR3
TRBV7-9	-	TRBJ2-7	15	CASSLTSGGADEQYF
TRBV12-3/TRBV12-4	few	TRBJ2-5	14	CASSFGGSQETQYF
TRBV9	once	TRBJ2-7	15	CASSVAGGASYEQYF
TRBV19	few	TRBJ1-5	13	CASRVSGNQPQHF
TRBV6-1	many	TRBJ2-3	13	CASSDGGTDTQYF
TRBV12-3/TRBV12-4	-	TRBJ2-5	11	CASSPSLLQYF
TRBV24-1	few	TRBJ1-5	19	CATSDLRSLPGQTNQPQHF
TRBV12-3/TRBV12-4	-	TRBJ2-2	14	CASSFPGGPGELFF
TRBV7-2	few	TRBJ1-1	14	CATHLPGLNTEAFF
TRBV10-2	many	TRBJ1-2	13	CASKLDRGDGYTF
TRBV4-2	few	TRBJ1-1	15	CASSQDEGEDTEAFF
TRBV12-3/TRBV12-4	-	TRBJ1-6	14	CASTSLGGNSPLHF
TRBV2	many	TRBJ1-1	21	CASSSLRVTSIIISLNTEAFF
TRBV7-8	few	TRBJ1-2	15	CASSLDGVFGYGYTF
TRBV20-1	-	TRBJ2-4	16	CSATLAARSGKNIQYF
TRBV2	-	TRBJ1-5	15	CASSDGTVDNQPQHF
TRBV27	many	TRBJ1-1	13	CASRPLGGTEAFF
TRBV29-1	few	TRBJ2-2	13	CSVVGTLTGELFF
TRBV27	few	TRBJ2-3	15	CASSLPGGGADTQYF
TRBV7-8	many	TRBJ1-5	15	CASSLALTGGQPQHF
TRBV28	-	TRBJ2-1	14	CASSLRGLYNEQFF
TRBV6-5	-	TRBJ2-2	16	CASSSAGGGSTGELFF
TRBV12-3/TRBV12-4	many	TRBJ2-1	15	CASSFPGPLYNEQFF
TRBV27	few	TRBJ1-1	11	CASEQGTEAFF
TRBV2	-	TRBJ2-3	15	CASSLPGTGVDTQYF
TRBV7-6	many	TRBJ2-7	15	CASSLSGGPSYEQYF
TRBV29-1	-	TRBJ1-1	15	CSVDYNRGRITEAFF
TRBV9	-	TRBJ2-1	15	CASSAWDATYNEQFF
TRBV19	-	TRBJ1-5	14	CASSTGRRNQPQHF
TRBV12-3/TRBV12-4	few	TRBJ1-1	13	CASAPGGGGEAFF
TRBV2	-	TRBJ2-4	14	CASSLRDSRNIQYF
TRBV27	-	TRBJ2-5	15	CASSFNPGAKETQYF
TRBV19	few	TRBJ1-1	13	CASKVYRDTEAFF
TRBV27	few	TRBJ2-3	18	CASSFNRVPVTSTDTQYF
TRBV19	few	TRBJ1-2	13	CASSIGIRRGYTF
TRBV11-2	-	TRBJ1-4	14	CASSPREGAEKLFF
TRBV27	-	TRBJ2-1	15	CASSPERGPYNEQFF
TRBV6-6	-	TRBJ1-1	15	CASSDDPGSNTEAFF
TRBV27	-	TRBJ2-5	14	CASSLSQGGETQYF
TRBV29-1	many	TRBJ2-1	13	CSVAQRGGNEQFF
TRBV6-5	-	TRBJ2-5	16	CASSFLGTATGETQYF
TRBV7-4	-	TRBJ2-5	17	CASKSTVGGGRRETQYF
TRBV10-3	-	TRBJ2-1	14	CAIGTGSIHNEQFF
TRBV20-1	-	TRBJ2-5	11	CSASEVDWQFF
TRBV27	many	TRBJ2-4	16	CASSLSSGTGKNIQYF
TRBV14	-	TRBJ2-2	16	CASSQDWTENTGELFF
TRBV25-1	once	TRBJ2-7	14	CASSGHITLDEQYF
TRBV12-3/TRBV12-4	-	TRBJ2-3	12	CASIGDTDTQYF
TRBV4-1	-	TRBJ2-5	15	CASSLIQGIEETQYF
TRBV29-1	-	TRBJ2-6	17	CSVGEGDSKSGANVLTF
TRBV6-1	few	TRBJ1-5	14	CASSEASAYQPQHF